This passage covers 16 T cell receptor beta chains from one sample sequenced in a study of T cell repertoires in cytomegalovirus infection. Each CDR3 protein is one row after TCRdb ran MiXCR on the reads. The sample carries roughly 630,000 distinct CDR3 sequences, approximately 24% recorded once. Sequenced input: CD8+ T cells from PBMCs. The receptors here all came from a human donor in good health (CMV status not recorded). Some clones in this sample may be carry-over from other donors' samples.

There are a few counts of this clonotype. The chain carries TRBV25-1 and TRBJ2-5; perhaps TRBD2 as D (5 bases). Germline CDR1 and CDR2: MGHDK and SYGVNS. With 4 bases removed from V and 6 bases from J, the gap between germline ends came to 12 bases. CDR3 length: 13 residues. The CDR3 is CASSAEGSKTQYF. As DNA, the CDR3 is TGTGCCAGCAGTGCTGAGGGATCGAAGACCCAGTACTTC.

The sample holds a few counts of this clonotype. The CDR3 loop is CASSLSSGGGFYEQYF. The CDR3 region has the DNA TGTGCCAGCAGTTTATCAAGCGGTGGGGGCTTCTACGAGCAGTACTTC. V is TRBV27 and J is TRBJ2-7; D might be TRBD1 (6 bases). The CDR3 contains 16 residues. Germline V gene sequence: CDR1 MNHEY, CDR2 SMNVEV (reference sequence). V lost 0 bases and J lost 3, with 15 bases in between.

The CDR3 DNA is TGTGCCATCAGTGAGCGCGGACAGGGGGCCTCGAGCTCCTACAATGAGCAGTTCTTC. It yields the protein CAISERGQGASSSYNEQFF. The gene calls are TRBV10-3 and TRBJ2-1, with 11 bases fitting TRBD1. The CDR3 runs 19 residues. Per the germline V gene, CDR1 is ENHRY and CDR2 is SYGVKD. V shed 2 bases, J shed 0 bases, and the junction held 9 bases outside the gene matches.

This clonotype was picked up many times. CDR3 bases: TGTGCCAGCAGCTTAGTATCGGGACAGGAGAACAATGAGCAGTTCTTC. The encoded protein is CASSLVSGQENNEQFF. V and J are TRBV7-9 and TRBJ2-1, with TRBD1 identical over 8 bases. The CDR3 spans 16 residues. Germline CDR1 and CDR2: SEHNR and FQNEAQ (reference sequence). The ends lost 1 base at V and 5 bases at J; junction bases unmatched: 7. Full variable domain (rest looked up from reference TRBV7-9 and TRBJ2-1): DTGVSQNPRHKITKRGQNVTFRCDPISEHNRLYWYRQTLGQGPEFLTYFQNEAQLEKSRLLSDRFSAERPKGSFSTLEIQRTEQGDSAMYLCASSLVSGQENNEQFFGPGTRLTVL.

CDR3 sequence: CASSLGQAATNEKLFF. The DNA for the CDR3 is TGTGCCAGCAGCTTAGGACAGGCCGCAACTAATGAAAAACTGTTTTTT. This rearrangement joins TRBV13 to TRBJ1-4; tentative D call: TRBD1 (5 bases). The CDR3 is made up of 16 amino acids. Germline V gene data show CDR1 as PRHDT and CDR2 as FYEKMQ (reference sequence). V lost 0 bases and J 0 bases, leaving 8 bases between the germline ends.

The genes are TRBV29-1 and TRBJ2-1, with 10 positions matching TRBD1. Germline CDR1 is SQVTM and CDR2 is ANQGSEA. Germline trimming cut 7 bases from V and 4 bases from J; bases unmatched to any gene: 13. There are 16 residues in the CDR3. This CDR3 reads CSGQGAEGAPYNEQFF. CDR3 nucleotide sequence: TGCAGCGGACAGGGGGCCGAGGGCGCCCCTTACAATGAGCAGTTCTTC.

This clonotype was found a few times. The chain couples TRBV6-2 or TRBV6-3 to TRBJ1-1; D is unresolved. Germline CDR1 MNHEY, CDR2 SVGEGT. The ends were cut back, 9 bases at V and 2 bases at J, with 7 bases in the middle. This CDR3 has 11 amino acids. The DNA for the CDR3 is TGTGCCAGTTTATTTAACACTGAAGCTTTCTTT. Translated, it gives CASLFNTEAFF.

The J gene is TRBJ2-7, the V gene TRBV7-6; unclear D gene. With 5 bases removed from V and 2 bases from J, the gap between germline ends came to 13 bases. From germline, CDR1 is SGHVS and CDR2 FNYEAQ. This CDR3 is 14 amino acids long. CDR3 in DNA: TGTGCCAGCAGCCCAGACCTGGGCACCTACGAGCAGTACTTC. It encodes CASSPDLGTYEQYF.

In nucleotides, the CDR3 is TGCAGCGTTGAAGGTGTTCGTGGGGGTACCGGGGAGCTGTTTTTT. Amino acid sequence: CSVEGVRGGTGELFF. This chain links TRBV29-1 with TRBJ2-2, with D perhaps matching TRBD1 or TRBD2 (5 bases each). Germline V gene data show CDR1 as SQVTM and CDR2 as ANQGSEA. The CDR3 spans 15 residues. The ends were cut back, 1 base at V and 5 bases at J, with 14 bases in the middle.

This clonotype was observed a handful of times. This sequence joins TRBV29-1 and TRBJ2-5, with D perhaps TRBD1 or TRBD2 (6 bases each). CDR1 SQVTM and CDR2 ANQGSEA come from the germline V gene. The germline V and J ends were trimmed by 0 bases and 5 bases, with 22 bases remaining between them. The CDR3 loop spans 17 amino acids. The CDR3 region has the DNA TGCAGCGTTGAAGATCCAGGCCGGGGGCAAGGTTGGGAGACCCAGTACTTC. Amino acids: CSVEDPGRGQGWETQYF.

This clonotype was detected a few times. This chain joins TRBV7-2 and TRBJ2-1; 9 bases line up with TRBD2. This CDR3 spans 22 amino acids. The trim removed 5 bases at V and 5 bases at J, leaving 28 bases unmatched. Germline V gene data show CDR1 as SGHTA and CDR2 as FQGNSA. The CDR3 loop is CASSHNPTGEIHSGGAHNEQFF. CDR3 nucleotide sequence: TGTGCCAGCAGCCATAACCCAACTGGGGAGATTCATAGCGGGGGAGCACACAATGAGCAGTTCTTC.

Turning to this clonotype: Sequence at one end of the junction differs from germline and may be a read error. The genes are TRBV5-3 and TRBJ2-1; either TRBD1 or TRBD2 may supply D (5 bases each). TRBV5-3 is classed as an ORF, of uncertain function. The CDR3 sequence is 14 residues long. CDR3: CASSLGPDSLARFF. The CDR3 bases are TGTGCCAGCAGCTTGGGACCCGACAGCCTAGCAAGGTTCTTC.

Note on this clonotype: Compared with germline, one end of the junction differs, possibly owing to a read error. CDR3 coding DNA: TGTGCCAACAGCTTGGACTATGGCTACACCTTC. As protein: CANSLDYGYTF. The chain uses TRBV7-2 and TRBJ1-2, with D unresolved. Germline V CDR1 and CDR2: SGHTA, FQGNSA. The CDR3 length is 11 residues.

There are a few counts of this clonotype. The J gene is TRBJ1-2, the V gene TRBV29-1; no clear D. Trimming stripped 2 bases from V and 4 bases from J, with 8 bases between. The CDR3 is 12 residues long. Germline CDR1 and CDR2: SQVTM and ANQGSEA. CDR3 bases: TGCAGCGTTGAAAACGATTCCTATGGCTACACCTTC. Amino acids: CSVENDSYGYTF.

This clonotype appeared many times. The chain recombines TRBV6-5 with TRBJ2-2; weak D call: TRBD1 (6 bases). CDR1 and CDR2 (germline): MNHEY, SVGAGI. This CDR3 is 14 amino acids long. The ends were cut back, 4 bases at V and 3 bases at J, with 9 bases in the middle. CDR3 loop: CASSLQGYTGELFF. For the CDR3, the DNA is TGTGCCAGCAGTTTACAGGGCTACACCGGGGAGCTGTTTTTT.

The chain combines TRBV7-9 with TRBJ2-5; no clear D gene. Trimming removed 7 bases from V and 5 bases from J, with 17 bases in between. The CDR3 runs 14 residues. The germline V gene encodes CDR1 SEHNR and CDR2 FQNEAQ (reference sequence). CDR3 in amino acids: CASILIASRETQYF. As DNA, the CDR3 is TGTGCCAGCATCCTTATAGCATCGCGGGAGACCCAGTACTTC.